This TCR beta chain stems from a study of T cells after yellow fever vaccination. They built TCR cDNA with 5'RACE template switching, a step that put in a universal primer site and UMIs. TCRdb recomputed calls from the 5' RACE reads with MiXCR, one row per CDR3 protein. The repertoire includes about 580,000 distinct CDR3 sequences, about a sixth of them detected once, and 15% to 20% sits in the top ten. This clonotype was counted ten times or more. Between the trimmed V and J ends, which lost 0 bases and 5 bases, there was a span of 9 bases. CDR3 length: 14 residues. Germline-derived CDR1 and CDR2 are SGHRS and YFSETQ.

Source: PBMCs, taken 5 days after the first yellow fever vaccination. The sequence was collected from a man between 18 and 35 years old who received the YFV17D yellow fever vaccine. The V call is TRBV5-1, the J call TRBJ2-1, with D unresolved. CDR3 region: CASSLGNPDNEQFF. In DNA, the CDR3 is TGCGCCAGCAGCTTGGGGAACCCTGACAATGAGCAGTTCTTC.